This entry lists 23 T cell receptor beta chains sequenced from one sample in a study of human T cells and chemical hapten exposure. Via MiXCR, TCRdb re-called the RACE reads, giving one row per CDR3 protein. The data hold 200,000 to 300,000 distinct CDR3 sequences, with about 9% observed a single time. Time point given: pre-sensitization, week 0. Treatment specified: therapeutic diphenylcyclopropenone sensitization with weekly scalp DPC. Sequenced here: whole blood, sampled in connection with sensitization to the hapten diphenylcyclopropenone (DPC). The receptors stem from a woman aged 40 to 50 with alopecia areata. Some clones in this sample may be carry-over from other donors' samples.

This clonotype was counted a few times. The chain is built from TRBV10-3 and TRBJ2-1, with a possible D match to TRBD2 (6 bases). This CDR3 contains 13 residues. The germline V gene has CDR1 ENHRY and CDR2 SYGVKD. V was clipped by 4 bases and J by 9 bases, with 13 bases between them. CDR3 residues: CAISATSFGEQFF. CDR3 coding DNA: TGTGCCATCAGTGCCACTAGCTTCGGTGAGCAGTTCTTC.

This clonotype appeared a few times. The CDR3 nucleotides read TGTGCCAGCAGCTCTTCAGGAGAGCAGTTCTTC. This codes for CASSSSGEQFF. The chain carries TRBV9 and TRBJ2-1; unclear D gene. The V gene lost 4 bases and the J gene lost 10 bases, with 9 bases spanning the gap. The CDR3 totals 11 residues. CDR1 is SGDLS, CDR2 YYNGEE, per germline.

The table lists this clonotype with many counts. V gene TRBV29-1 combines with J gene TRBJ2-1, with 9 bases matching TRBD2. In germline, CDR1 is SQVTM, CDR2 ANQGSEA. CDR3 length: 17 amino acids. V lost 5 bases and J lost 0; bases outside the gene matches: 11. In nucleotides, the CDR3 is TGCAGCGTTATAAGGGCGGGAGGGCGGAGCTCCTACAATGAGCAGTTCTTC. Protein sequence: CSVIRAGGRSSYNEQFF.

The genes are TRBV20-1 and TRBJ1-4, with D maybe TRBD1 (5 bases). The CDR3 consists of 14 residues. Germline V gene lookup returns CDR1 DFQATT and CDR2 SNEGSKA (reference sequence). Written as DNA, the CDR3 is TGCAGCCTCCTGAGGGGTGGGACTAATGAAAAACTGTTTTTT. Protein product: CSLLRGGTNEKLFF.

The chain recombines TRBV20-1 with TRBJ2-7; TRBD1 is a possible D gene (5 bases). CDR1 and CDR2 (germline): DFQATT, SNEGSKA (reference sequence). V lost 1 base and J lost 13, with 14 bases in between. CDR3 length: 11 amino acids. The CDR3 coding sequence is TGCAGTGCTAGAGGCAGGGCGAAAGATTACTTC. This codes for CSARGRAKDYF.

This clonotype was picked up a small number of times. The chain has TRBV12-3 or TRBV12-4 and TRBJ2-5; perhaps TRBD2 as D (7 bases). This CDR3 spans 15 amino acids. Deletions cut 5 bases from V and 2 bases from J, with 15 bases between. Here the CDR3 reads CASSPGGGTQETQYF. DNA for the CDR3: TGTGCCAGCAGTCCGGGGGGCGGGACTCAAGAGACCCAGTACTTC.

This clonotype was observed once. The chain links TRBV6-1 to TRBJ1-2, with D unresolved. Trimming removed 6 bases from V and 2 bases from J, with 16 bases in between. The CDR3 contains 15 residues. Germline loops: CDR1 MNHNS, CDR2 SASEGT. DNA of the CDR3: TGTGCCAGCAGGCCCCGGGCCGATACGAACTATGGCTACACCTTC. It translates to CASRPRADTNYGYTF.

The CDR3: CASSPSGLAGTGELFF. CDR3 DNA sequence: TGCGCCAGCAGCCCAAGCGGGCTAGCGGGGACCGGGGAGCTGTTTTTT. This chain uses TRBV5-1 with TRBJ2-2, with TRBD2 matching 9 bases. This CDR3 has 16 amino acids. CDR1 is SGHRS and CDR2 is YFSETQ in the germline V gene. V lost 4 bases and J lost 5; bases outside the gene matches: 9. Drawing the rest from reference TRBV5-1 and TRBJ2-2, the complete variable domain is KAGVTQTPRYLIKTRGQQVTLSCSPISGHRSVSWYQQTPGQGLQFLFEYFSETQRNKGNFPGRFSGRQFSNSRSEMNVSTLELGDSALYLCASSPSGLAGTGELFFGEGSRLTVL.

The rearrangement uses TRBV7-9 and TRBJ1-2; D is undetermined. Per the germline V gene, CDR1 is SEHNR and CDR2 is FQNEAQ (reference sequence). The CDR3 is made up of 13 amino acids. The V end was cut by 4 bases, the J end by 1 base, with 7 bases between. CDR3 sequence (DNA): TGTGCCAGCAGCTCCGGATATAACTATGGCTACACCTTC. Encoded protein: CASSSGYNYGYTF.

The rearrangement uses TRBV27 and TRBJ1-1; the D is unclear. The CDR3 has 16 residues. The germline gives CDR1 MNHEY, CDR2 SMNVEV (reference sequence). Between the trimmed V and J ends, which lost 4 bases and 6 bases, there was a span of 21 bases. CDR3 in DNA: TGTGCCAGCAGTTCACCCCGACTCTCTACTACCGCTGAAGCTTTCTTT. Residues: CASSSPRLSTTAEAFF.

This clonotype was recorded at least ten times. The CDR3 bases are TGTGCCAGCAGTGTGCTGACTGACCGTCATAATTCACCCCTCCACTTT. Translation gives CASSVLTDRHNSPLHF. This chain connects TRBV28 to TRBJ1-6; D unclear. This CDR3 spans 16 amino acids. V lost 5 bases and J 5 bases, leaving 16 bases between the germline ends. Per the germline V gene, CDR1 is MDHEN and CDR2 is SYDVKM.

This clonotype was seen only a few times. CDR3 in DNA: TGCGCCAGCAGCTTGGGGATAGCGGGTGCAGATACGCAGTATTTT. Amino acids: CASSLGIAGADTQYF. The chain carries TRBV5-1 and TRBJ2-3; 7 nucleotides match TRBD2. V gave up 0 bases and J gave up 4 bases; unmatched junction bases: 5. Germline-derived CDR1 and CDR2 are SGHRS and YFSETQ. There are 15 residues in the CDR3.

V and J are TRBV4-2 and TRBJ1-1; a possible D gene is TRBD1 (5 bases). This CDR3 contains 15 residues. V was shortened by 4 bases and J by 4 bases, with 16 bases between the two germline ends. Germline-derived CDR1 and CDR2 are LGHNA and YNFKEQ. The CDR3 nucleotides are TGTGCCAGCAGCCCCCATGGGGGAGAGGGCACTGAAGCTTTCTTT. Amino acids: CASSPHGGEGTEAFF.

This clonotype was detected only a few times. The chain uses TRBV28 and TRBJ2-5; 10 positions agree with TRBD1. J was trimmed by 5 bases and V by 6 bases; bases with no gene match: 9. Germline CDR1 MDHEN, CDR2 SYDVKM. The CDR3 contains 15 residues. The DNA of the CDR3 is TGTGCCAGCAGCCGCTCGGGACAGGGGTTGGAGACCCAGTACTTC. It codes for CASSRSGQGLETQYF.

This clonotype was seen more than once but under ten times. The chain employs TRBV29-1 and TRBJ2-3, with D perhaps matching TRBD1 (6 bases). V lost 0 bases, J lost 1 base, and 14 bases lay in between. CDR1 SQVTM and CDR2 ANQGSEA come from the germline V gene. CDR3 length equals 16 residues. The CDR3 protein is CSVEDLGGYGTDTQYF. Here the CDR3 DNA reads TGCAGCGTTGAAGATCTTGGGGGCTACGGCACAGATACGCAGTATTTT.

This rearrangement joins TRBV2 to TRBJ2-5; TRBD2 matches at 14 bases. Trimming took 8 bases from V and 4 from J; bases not matched to a gene: 6. CDR1 is SNHLY and CDR2 is FYNNEI in the germline V gene. The CDR3 extends over 15 amino acids. The CDR3 sequence is CASQTSGRAGETQYF. The DNA of the CDR3 is TGTGCCAGCCAGACTAGCGGGAGGGCGGGAGAGACCCAGTACTTC.

V and J are TRBV9 and TRBJ2-3, with D hard to call. Deletions cut 1 base from V and 5 bases from J, with 11 bases between. The CDR3 runs to 14 residues. CDR1 and CDR2 (germline): SGDLS, YYNGEE. This CDR3 is CASSVRRSGDTQYF. For the CDR3, the DNA is TGTGCCAGCAGCGTAAGGAGATCGGGAGATACGCAGTATTTT.

There are a few counts of this clonotype. A read error may account for a junction end that differs from germline. V and J are TRBV6-2 or TRBV6-3 and TRBJ2-1; D is undetermined. CDR1 MNHEY and CDR2 SVGEGT come from the germline V gene. The CDR3 covers 12 residues. The CDR3 reads CASSPGPPELFF. CDR3 bases: TGTGCCAGCAGCCCCGGCCCCCCGGAGCTGTTCTTC.

The V and J genes are TRBV3-2 and TRBJ2-5; the table's D call TRBD1 went unverified against the DNA. TRBV3-2 is shown as a pseudogene. The CDR3 is 18 amino acids. The CDR3, as DNA: TGTGCCAGCAGTCCGCCCCTGGGGTCCCCCGGGGCCTCAGAGACCCAGTACTTC. It yields the protein CASSPPLGSPGASETQYF.

V is TRBV7-9 and J is TRBJ2-2, with D possibly TRBD2 on 6 matching bases. CDR1 and CDR2 (germline): SEHNR, FQNEAQ (reference sequence). Trimming cost V 3 bases and J 7 bases, with 9 bases left between them. CDR3 length equals 13 residues. In DNA, the CDR3 is TGTGCCAGCAGCTTCCTCGGGGGCGGGGAGCTGTTTTTT. This gives the protein CASSFLGGGELFF.

This chain links TRBV6-1 with TRBJ1-4; no clear D gene. The CDR3 runs to 15 residues. V lost 3 bases, J lost 0 bases, and 8 bases lay in between. The germline V gene has CDR1 MNHNS and CDR2 SASEGT. CDR3 nucleotides: TGTGCCAGCAGTGAGCAGCGCCCAACTAATGAAAAACTGTTTTTT. Its protein product is CASSEQRPTNEKLFF.

This clonotype was observed many times. The chain carries TRBV4-2 and TRBJ2-4, with 7 nucleotides matching TRBD2. Germline assignment: CDR1 LGHNA and CDR2 YNFKEQ. This CDR3 region has 16 residues. With V trimmed by 4 bases and J by 8 bases, 14 bases remained unmatched. The CDR3 DNA sequence: TGTGCCAGCAGCCGGGGGGGGACGGGTTCGGTGGACATTCAGTACTTC. Protein product: CASSRGGTGSVDIQYF.

The chain uses TRBV27 and TRBJ2-3, with D perhaps matching TRBD1 (6 bases). The CDR3 has 14 residues. The germline V and J ends were trimmed by 8 bases and 3 bases, with 15 bases remaining between them. CDR1 is MNHEY and CDR2 is SMNVEV in the germline V gene (reference sequence). The CDR3 bases are TGTGCCAGCCAAACAGGGTCTCTTACAGATACGCAGTATTTT. Amino acid sequence: CASQTGSLTDTQYF.